The next 21 T cell receptor beta chains were all read from a single sample in a study of beta chain features in type 1 diabetes. Of the isolated RNA, all was reverse transcribed, and so the sequenced material was expressed TCRB transcripts. TCRdb's table, derived via immunoSEQ multiplex PCR, lists solely in-frame clones and lacks some. The sample contains about 900,000 clones, around a sixth of which appear only once. What was sequenced was naive CD4+ T cells from blood. Source of these receptors: a woman between 18 and 29 years old in good health.

This clone occurred a few times. The V and J genes are TRBV4-3 and TRBJ2-7; weak D call: TRBD1 (5 bases). Germline CDR1 is LGHNA and CDR2 is YSLEER. V was clipped by 1 base and J by 4 bases, with 8 bases between them. The length of the CDR3 is 13 residues. The CDR3 spells CASSQAKGYEQYF. For the CDR3, the DNA is TGCGCCAGCAGCCAAGCGAAGGGGTACGAGCAGTACTTC.

This clone was observed a handful of times. J is TRBJ2-7 and V is TRBV27; D may correspond to TRBD1 or TRBD2 (5 bases each). V shed 2 bases and J shed 7 bases, with 12 bases lying between them. This CDR3 is built from 13 residues. The germline V gene has CDR1 MNHEY and CDR2 SMNVEV (reference sequence). CDR3 in amino acids: CASSLGVWGEQYF. The CDR3 DNA reads TGTGCCAGCAGTTTAGGGGTTTGGGGGGAGCAGTACTTC.

The chain employs TRBV6-5 and TRBJ2-7; D might be TRBD1 (6 bases). In germline, CDR1 is MNHEY, CDR2 SVGAGI. The ends were cut back, 6 bases at V and 3 bases at J, with 18 bases in the middle. The CDR3 is 15 residues long. CDR3 sequence: CASSRPGTFLYEQYF. The CDR3 DNA follows: TGTGCCAGCAGCCGACCCGGGACATTCCTCTACGAGCAGTACTTC.

A few counts support this clone. The chain uses TRBV28 and TRBJ2-1; perhaps TRBD1 as D (5 bases). The CDR3 is 17 residues long. Germline loops: CDR1 MDHEN, CDR2 SYDVKM. The V and J ends lost 7 bases and 8 bases respectively, with 27 bases between them. CDR3 in DNA: TGTGCCAGCACCCCCCCAGGGCTCCCGAGCCGTGGGGATGAGCAGTTCTTC. Encoded protein: CASTPPGLPSRGDEQFF. Together with reference TRBV28 and TRBJ2-1, the CDR3 gives the full variable domain: DVKVTQSSRYLVKRTGEKVFLECVQDMDHENMFWYRQDPGLGLRLIYFSYDVKMKEKGDIPEGYSVSREKKERFSLILESASTNQTSMYLCASTPPGLPSRGDEQFFGPGTRLTVL.

This clone was seen a handful of times. The gene calls are TRBV15 and TRBJ2-1; TRBD2 matches 9 bases. This CDR3 has 18 residues. The V gene end was trimmed by 3 bases and the J gene end by 1 base; junction bases not matched to a gene: 10. Germline V gene lookup returns CDR1 LNHNV and CDR2 YYDKDF (reference sequence). The CDR3 DNA sequence: TGTGCCACCAGCAGTCTTGAAGGAGCGGGAGGTTCCTACAATGAGCAGTTCTTC. Its translation: CATSSLEGAGGSYNEQFF.

This clone was detected only once. V usage is TRBV10-2 and J usage is TRBJ1-5, with D tentatively TRBD1 (6 bases). CDR3 length: 14 residues. V was cut by 6 bases and J by 1 base, with 10 bases left in between. Per the germline V gene, CDR1 is WSHSY and CDR2 is SAAADI. The CDR3: CASSGQGSNQPQHF. The DNA of the CDR3 is TGCGCCAGCAGCGGGCAGGGGAGCAATCAGCCCCAGCATTTT.

This clone was seen a handful of times. This sequence joins TRBV4-1 and TRBJ2-2, with D perhaps TRBD2 (5 bases). The CDR3 totals 15 residues. V was shortened by 1 base and J by 2 bases, with 8 bases between the two germline ends. Germline CDR1 reads MGHRA; CDR2 reads YSYEKL. The CDR3 protein is CASSQGGGNTGELFF. In DNA form, the CDR3 reads TGCGCCAGCAGCCAAGGAGGAGGAAACACCGGGGAGCTGTTTTTT.

For this clone: Other DNA sequences in this specimen translate into the identical CDR3. CDR3 loop: CASSPPSRNEQFF. CDR3 coding DNA: TGTGCCAGCTCACCACCTAGTAGGAATGAGCAGTTCTTC. The rearrangement links TRBV18 to TRBJ2-1; D is unclear. The germline V gene has CDR1 KGHSH and CDR2 LQKENI. The V gene lost 0 bases and the J gene lost 7 bases, with 7 bases spanning the gap. The CDR3 contains 13 residues. Combining the CDR3 with reference TRBV18 and TRBJ2-1 gives the whole variable domain NAGVMQNPRHLVRRRGQEARLRCSPMKGHSHVYWYRQLPEEGLKFMVYLQKENIIDESGMPKERFSAEFPKEGPSILRIQQVVRGDSAAYFCASSPPSRNEQFFGPGTRLTVL.

V is TRBV5-1 and J is TRBJ2-1, with D possibly being TRBD2 (6 bases). The CDR3 totals 14 residues. CDR1 and CDR2 (germline): SGHRS, YFSETQ. Trimming took off 0 bases at V and 4 bases at J, with 8 bases between the two ends. CDR3 region: CASSLVGTYNEQFF. CDR3 nucleotides: TGCGCCAGCAGCTTGGTTGGGACTTACAATGAGCAGTTCTTC.

V is TRBV9 and J is TRBJ2-3, with a possible D match to TRBD2 (5 bases). This CDR3 contains 15 residues. Trimming left V 2 bases short and J 2 bases short, with 12 bases between. Germline V gene sequence: CDR1 SGDLS, CDR2 YYNGEE. CDR3 coding DNA: TGTGCCAGCAGCGTGTCCGGGATGTACACAGATACGCAGTATTTT. Its protein is CASSVSGMYTDTQYF. The entire variable domain, with the rest obtained from reference TRBV9 and TRBJ2-3, is as follows: DSGVTQTPKHLITATGQRVTLRCSPRSGDLSVYWYQQSLDQGLQFLIQYYNGEERAKGNILERFSAQQFPDLHSELNLSSLELGDSALYFCASSVSGMYTDTQYFGPGTRLTVL.

The V and J genes are TRBV14 and TRBJ2-7; 8 bases are shared with TRBD1. Trimming took 2 bases from V and 3 from J; bases not matched to a gene: 3. This CDR3 is built from 14 residues. The germline V gene encodes CDR1 SGHDN and CDR2 FVKESK. In DNA form, the CDR3 reads TGTGCCAGCAGCCAATCGGGACAGGTCTACGAGCAGTACTTC. Translation: CASSQSGQVYEQYF.

The gene calls are TRBV6-5 and TRBJ2-3; unclear D gene. The CDR3 consists of 13 residues. The V and J ends lost 6 bases and 1 base respectively, with 8 bases between them. CDR1 is MNHEY, CDR2 SVGAGI, per germline. The CDR3 DNA reads as TGTGCCAGCAGCAGGCTAGGCACAGATACGCAGTATTTT. The encoded protein is CASSRLGTDTQYF.

The chain combines TRBV2 with TRBJ2-1; tentative D call: TRBD1 (6 bases). The CDR3 has 12 amino acids. Germline values: CDR1 SNHLY, CDR2 FYNNEI. V gave up 6 bases and J gave up 4 bases, with 7 bases separating them. The CDR3, as DNA: TGTGCCAGCAGCAGGGGTTACAATGAGCAGTTCTTC. As protein: CASSRGYNEQFF.

This clone was found many times. This chain uses TRBV7-2 with TRBJ2-3; no reliable D call. The V gene lost 0 bases and the J gene lost 2 bases, with 3 bases spanning the gap. CDR1 is SGHTA and CDR2 is FQGNSA in the germline V gene. This CDR3 is 13 amino acids long. The CDR3 nucleotides read TGTGCCAGCAGCTTAGCAGTCACAGATACGCAGTATTTT. Encoded protein: CASSLAVTDTQYF.

Worth noting for this clone: This same CDR3 is encoded by further DNA sequences in the sample. V gene TRBV20-1 combines with J gene TRBJ2-1; D is undetermined. CDR1 and CDR2 from the germline V gene are DFQATT and SNEGSKA (reference sequence). CDR3 size: 10 residues. The V end was cut by 6 bases, the J end by 6 bases, with 6 bases between. CDR3 nucleotide sequence: TGCAGTGCAAGCAGCAATGAGCAGTTCTTC. Residues: CSASSNEQFF.

The J gene is TRBJ1-1, the V gene TRBV4-1, with D perhaps TRBD1 (5 bases). CDR3 length equals 17 residues. V was trimmed by 0 bases and J by 2 bases, leaving 16 bases between them. From germline, CDR1 is MGHRA and CDR2 YSYEKL. CDR3 sequence: CASSQEKRGTGNTEAFF. CDR3 coding DNA: TGCGCCAGCAGCCAAGAGAAGAGAGGGACGGGCAACACTGAAGCTTTCTTT.

The chain links TRBV28 to TRBJ1-5, with D hard to call. Germline V gene lookup returns CDR1 MDHEN and CDR2 SYDVKM. CDR3 length: 16 amino acids. The V and J ends lost 6 bases and 2 bases respectively, with 17 bases between them. This CDR3 is CASRPRGQWGNQPQHF. The CDR3 DNA sequence: TGTGCCAGCAGGCCACGGGGTCAGTGGGGCAATCAGCCCCAGCATTTT.

The J gene is TRBJ1-2, the V gene TRBV28, with D maybe TRBD1 (5 bases). V was cut by 2 bases and J by 0 bases, with 7 bases left in between. The CDR3 has 14 amino acids. Per the germline V gene, CDR1 is MDHEN and CDR2 is SYDVKM. The CDR3 sequence is CASSLQGTNYGYTF. For the CDR3, the DNA is TGTGCCAGCAGTTTACAGGGAACTAACTATGGCTACACCTTC.

This clone has a handful of counts. In DNA, the CDR3 is TGTGCCAGCAGAGATAGCGGGAGGTTAGTTGAGTACTTC. It yields the protein CASRDSGRLVEYF. The J gene is TRBJ2-7, the V gene TRBV11-3, with 10 bases lining up with TRBD2. The germline gives CDR1 SGHNT, CDR2 YENEEA. This CDR3 is 13 amino acids long. V dropped 6 bases and J dropped 11; count of bases not matched to a gene: 10. Variable domain in full (rest from reference TRBV11-3 and TRBJ2-7): EAGVVQSPRYKIIEKKQPVAFWCNPISGHNTLYWYLQNLGQGPELLIRYENEEAVDDSQLPKDRFSAERLKGVDSTLKIQPAELGDSAVYLCASRDSGRLVEYFGPGTRLTVT.

The chain is built from TRBV19 and TRBJ1-1; D remains ambiguous. The V end lost 3 bases, the J end lost 1 base, and 3 bases lay between the germline ends. Looked up from germline, CDR1 is LNHDA and CDR2 is SQIVND (reference sequence). The CDR3 has 12 amino acids. The CDR3 sequence is CASSMGNTEAFF. In nucleotides, the CDR3 is TGTGCCAGTAGTATGGGGAACACTGAAGCTTTCTTT.

The rearrangement links TRBV27 to TRBJ2-1; TRBD1 agrees at 11 bases. The V segment lost 5 bases and the J segment 13 bases; nucleotides outside the gene matches: 13. The CDR3 is 15 amino acids. Germline CDR1 is MNHEY and CDR2 is SMNVEV (reference sequence). The CDR3 region has the DNA TGTGCCAGCAGTCAGGGGCGGGACAGGGGGGTGAGACAGTTCTTC. Encoded protein: CASSQGRDRGVRQFF.